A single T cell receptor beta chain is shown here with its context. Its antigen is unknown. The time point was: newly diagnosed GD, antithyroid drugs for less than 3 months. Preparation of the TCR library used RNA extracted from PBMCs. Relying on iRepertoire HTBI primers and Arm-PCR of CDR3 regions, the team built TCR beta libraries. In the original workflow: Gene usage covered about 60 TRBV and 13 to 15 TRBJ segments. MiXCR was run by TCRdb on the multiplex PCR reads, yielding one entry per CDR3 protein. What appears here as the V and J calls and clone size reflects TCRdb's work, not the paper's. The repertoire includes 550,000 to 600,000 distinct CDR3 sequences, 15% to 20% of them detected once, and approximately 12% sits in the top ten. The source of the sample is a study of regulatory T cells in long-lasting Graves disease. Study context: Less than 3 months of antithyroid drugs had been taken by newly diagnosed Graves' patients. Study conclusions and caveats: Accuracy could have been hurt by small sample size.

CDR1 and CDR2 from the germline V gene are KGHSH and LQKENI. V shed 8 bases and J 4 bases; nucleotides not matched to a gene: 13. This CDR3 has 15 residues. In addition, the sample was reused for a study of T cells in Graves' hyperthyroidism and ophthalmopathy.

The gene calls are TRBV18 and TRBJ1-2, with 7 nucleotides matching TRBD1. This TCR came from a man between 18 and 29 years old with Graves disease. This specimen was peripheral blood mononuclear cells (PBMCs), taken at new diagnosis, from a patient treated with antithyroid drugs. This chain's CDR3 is CASPAPRQGGYGYTF. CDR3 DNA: TGTGCCAGCCCGGCCCCCCGGCAGGGGGGCTATGGCTACACCTTC.